Listed below are T cell receptor beta chains from one sample, sequenced in a study of cytomegalovirus exposure and HLA in healthy donors. Only in-frame clones appear in the TCRdb table, and some are missing; sequencing was by immunoSEQ multiplex PCR. Of about 200,000 clones in the sample, 80% to 85% are singletons; the top ten hold around 6.3%. Sequences were obtained from PBMCs. The source of these receptors is a woman aged 45-60 years in good health and CMV-seropositive. Each CDR3 is given with its conserved first and last residue. The D gene is left open where the match is weak. Clone size is not always given. Where it is, it says once, few, many or a class for expanded clones.

>-|TRBV19|TRBJ2-1|-|15
TGTGCCAGTAGCACACAGGTACTCTCCTACAATGAGCAGTTCTTC
CASSTQVLSYNEQFF
>-|TRBV6-1|TRBJ2-7|-|13
TGTGCCAGCAGTACCCGCGAGAGGTACGAGCAGTACTTC
CASSTRERYEQYF
>-|TRBV4-2|TRBJ2-7|-|14
TGTGCCAGCAGCCAACTTTCAGGGGCCTACGAGCAGTACTTC
CASSQLSGAYEQYF
>-|TRBV18|TRBJ2-5|-|14
TGTGCCAGCTCACCACAGGTGCTGAGGGAGACCCAGTACTTC
CASSPQVLRETQYF
>-|TRBV13|TRBJ2-4|TRBD2|16
TGTGCCAGCAGCCCGGGACTAGCCTCAGCCAAAAACATTCAGTACTTC
CASSPGLASAKNIQYF
>-|TRBV5-1|TRBJ1-1|TRBD1|14
TGCGCCAGCGTACGTGGGACAGGGAACACTGAAGCTTTCTTT
CASVRGTGNTEAFF
>-|TRBV7-2|TRBJ2-3|TRBD1|16
TGTGCCAGCAGCTTAGTCCCGGGACAGCTAACAAATACGCAGTATTTT
CASSLVPGQLTNTQYF
>few|TRBV14|TRBJ1-1|-|13
TGTGCCAGCAGCCCTACAGGTTTCACTGAAGCTTTCTTT
CASSPTGFTEAFF
>-|TRBV2|TRBJ2-5|-|12
TGTGCCAGCACTAGCATCCAAGAGACCCAGTACTTC
CASTSIQETQYF
>few|TRBV6-4|TRBJ2-3|-|16
TGTGCCAGCAGTGACTCGGCCGCAGTAAGCACAGATACGCAGTATTTT
CASSDSAAVSTDTQYF
>-|TRBV25-1|TRBJ2-1|TRBD1|15
TGTGCCAGCAGTGACGATGAAACCCGGACAGGAGAGCAGTTCTTC
CASSDDETRTGEQFF
>once|TRBV7-9|TRBJ2-7|TRBD2|15
TGTGCCAGCAGCTTACTAGCGGGAGGGAGCTCGGAGCAGTACTTC
CASSLLAGGSSEQYF
>-|TRBV6-6|TRBJ2-2|-|15
TGTGCCAGCAGGGAGGGGTCCGGAATAACCGGGGAGCTGTTTTTT
CASREGSGITGELFF
>-|TRBV10-3|TRBJ1-5|TRBD1|14
TGTGCCATCAGCCCGGGACAGGGCTCTCAGCCCCAGCATTTT
CAISPGQGSQPQHF
>-|TRBV27|TRBJ2-6|TRBD1|19
TGTGCCAGCCCCAGATCCGCAGGGGGCGAGAGCTCTGGGGCCAACGTCCTGACTTTC
CASPRSAGGESSGANVLTF
>once|TRBV7-9|TRBJ2-1|TRBD2|18
TGTGCCAGCAGCCTTTCCGGGACTAGCGGGAGGCACAGCAATGAGCAGTTCTTC
CASSLSGTSGRHSNEQFF
>-|TRBV7-2|TRBJ2-1|-|15
TGTGCCAGCAGCTTAACAGGGAACTCCTACAATGAGCAGTTCTTC
CASSLTGNSYNEQFF
>-|TRBV19|TRBJ1-4|-|13
TGTGCCAGTAGTATAGGGACAGTCGCAAAACTGTTTTTT
CASSIGTVAKLFF
>-|TRBV5-6|TRBJ1-6|-|15
TGTGCCAGCAGCTTGGGACAGATATCTAATTCACCCCTCCACTTT
CASSLGQISNSPLHF
>-|TRBV11-2|TRBJ2-7|TRBD1|14
TGTGCCAGCAGCTTCGGACAGGGGAGCTACGAGCAGTACTTC
CASSFGQGSYEQYF
>-|TRBV6-6|TRBJ1-5|-|13
TGTGCCAGCAGTTGGGACACCAATCAGCCCCAGCATTTT
CASSWDTNQPQHF
>few|TRBV6-5|TRBJ1-1|-|15
TGTGCCAGCAGTTACCCCGACAGAAAGAACACTGAAGCTTTCTTT
CASSYPDRKNTEAFF
>few|TRBV6-1|TRBJ1-2|-|14
TGTGCCAGCAGGGACCTGAGCGGGGACTATGGCTACACCTTC
CASRDLSGDYGYTF
>-|TRBV10-1|TRBJ2-1|TRBD1|14
TGCGCCAGCAGTGGAGGACAGGGAGTCGATGAGCAGTTCTTC
CASSGGQGVDEQFF
>-|TRBV2|TRBJ2-7|-|16
TGTGCCGTAGGTGGGGCTTTTCCTAAAGGGGACTACGAGCAGTACTTC
CAVGGAFPKGDYEQYF
>-|TRBV18|TRBJ2-7|TRBD2|15
TGTGCCAGCTCACCCGGGACTAGCGTCTCCTACGAGCAGTACTTC
CASSPGTSVSYEQYF
>few|TRBV5-6|TRBJ1-5|-|14
TGTGCCAGCAGCTGGGGACTCCGCAATCAGCCCCAGCATTTT
CASSWGLRNQPQHF
>-|TRBV11-3|TRBJ2-1|TRBD2|14
TGTGCCAGCAGCTTAGGACTAGCGTACAATGAGCAGTTCTTC
CASSLGLAYNEQFF
>once|TRBV28|TRBJ2-7|TRBD1|14
TGTGCCAGCAGGACGAGGGGGCTATCCTACGAGCAGTACTTC
CASRTRGLSYEQYF
>once|TRBV6-5|TRBJ1-1|TRBD1|13
TGTGCCAGCAGCCCTATGAGGGGGCAGTCGACTTTCTTT
CASSPMRGQSTFF
>-|TRBV11-2|TRBJ2-1|TRBD2|15
TGTGCCAGCAGCCCGACTAGCGGGGGCGGGTATGAGCAGTTCTTC
CASSPTSGGGYEQFF
>-|TRBV2|TRBJ2-3|TRBD2|14
TGTGCCACCTCCGGGACTAGCGGCACAGATACGCAGTATTTT
CATSGTSGTDTQYF